The T cell receptor (beta chain) under discussion was sequenced for a study of blood T cell repertoires in COVID-19. Study background: The United States, Italy and Spain provided the acute and convalescent COVID-19 samples. T cells, B-cell-depleted T cells, or PBMCs supplied cDNA or gDNA.

As originally analysed: Amplification from reference gene primers served as the basis for estimated nucleated cell counts. Profiling relied on immunoSEQ multiplex PCR, and the TCRdb table lists in-frame clones only, not all of them. V and J calls and clone size are those listed in that table; D and trimming were worked out from the DNA. The sample includes 330,000 or so clones, 87% of them seen just once. Recruited during active infection, patients (from Seattle) were subsequently followed longitudinally. The CDR3 has 17 residues. Germline lookup yields CDR1 ENHRY and CDR2 SYGVKD. Trimming took 2 bases from V and 7 from J; bases not matched to a gene: 9.

The source of this sequence is a man aged 25 to 40 with COVID-19, enrolled during active disease. Sequencing input: peripheral blood. V and J are TRBV10-3 and TRBJ2-1; 12 bases align to TRBD1. The CDR3 DNA reads as TGTGCCATCAGTGAGACTCCACGGGACAGGGGGCGGAATGAGCAGTTCTTC. The encoded protein is CAISETPRDRGRNEQFF.